Below, 20 T cell receptor beta chains from the same sample are listed, as sequenced in a study of blood T cell repertoires in COVID-19. Profiling relied on immunoSEQ multiplex PCR, and the TCRdb table lists in-frame clones only, not all of them. The table includes 150,000 or so clones, 76% detected once. The sequenced material came from peripheral blood. These receptors all stem from an elderly woman with active or convalescent COVID-19.

This clone has just a few counts. The chain joins TRBV18 to TRBJ1-5; 9 bases are shared with TRBD1. J was trimmed by 7 bases and V by 3 bases; bases with no gene match: 10. The CDR3 sequence is 16 residues long. Germline V gene lookup returns CDR1 KGHSH and CDR2 LQKENI. The CDR3 loop reads CASSPRQGGLGQPQHF. The CDR3 region has the DNA TGTGCCAGCTCACCGCGACAGGGGGGTCTAGGACAGCCCCAGCATTTT.

The genes are TRBV5-6 and TRBJ1-2, with 9 positions matching TRBD1. The V gene end was trimmed by 5 bases and the J gene end by 5 bases; junction bases not matched to a gene: 16. This CDR3 region has 17 residues. Germline V lookup: CDR1 SGHDT, CDR2 YYEEEE. The DNA of the CDR3 is TGTGCCAGCAGGATGACCGGGACAGGGCCCACCCTGTATGGCTACACCTTC. This gives the protein CASRMTGTGPTLYGYTF.

The rearrangement joins TRBV30 to TRBJ1-2; possibly TRBD1 for D (6 bases). V shed 7 bases and J shed 6 bases, with 21 bases lying between them. This CDR3 is built from 14 residues. Germline V gene lookup returns CDR1 GTSNPN and CDR2 SVGIG (reference sequence). The CDR3 DNA follows: TGTGCCTTTCAAAGCCGGGACAAAAGGAATGGCTACACCTTC. It is translated as CAFQSRDKRNGYTF. The full variable domain, completed using reference TRBV30 and TRBJ1-2, is SQTIHQWPATLVQPVGSPLSLECTVEGTSNPNLYWYRQAAGRGLQLLFYSVGIGQISSEVPQNLSASRPQDRQFILSSKKLLLSDSGFYLCAFQSRDKRNGYTFGSGTRLTVV.

The rearrangement links TRBV6-2 or TRBV6-3 to TRBJ2-7, with 8 bases matching TRBD2. After removal of 5 bases from V and 2 bases from J, the junction contained 11 bases not matched to a gene. CDR3 length equals 16 residues. Germline assignment: CDR1 MNHEY and CDR2 SVGEGT. The CDR3 sequence is CASSLDGTRPAYEQYF. CDR3 in DNA: TGTGCCAGCAGTCTAGACGGGACTAGACCTGCCTACGAGCAGTACTTC.

The chain recombines TRBV5-5 with TRBJ2-1, with 11 bases aligning to TRBD1. The germline V gene has CDR1 SGHKS and CDR2 YYEKEE (reference sequence). J lost 8 bases, V lost 4 bases, and 8 bases had no gene match. CDR3 size: 15 residues. CDR3: CASSHPGTGGYEQFF. The CDR3 nucleotides read TGTGCCAGCAGCCATCCCGGGACAGGGGGATATGAGCAGTTCTTC. The entire variable domain, with the rest obtained from reference TRBV5-5 and TRBJ2-1, is as follows: DAGVTQSPTHLIKTRGQQVTLRCSPISGHKSVSWYQQVLGQGPQFIFQYYEKEERGRGNFPDRFSARQFPNYSSELNVNALLLGDSALYLCASSHPGTGGYEQFFGPGTRLTVL.

This chain uses TRBV7-2 with TRBJ2-7, with 7 bases fitting TRBD1. CDR1 and CDR2 (germline): SGHTA, FQGNSA. This CDR3 contains 15 residues. J gave up 1 base and V 1 base, and 4 bases lay outside the gene matches. The CDR3 reads CASSLVPGQSYEQYF. The DNA of the CDR3 is TGTGCCAGCAGCTTAGTTCCGGGACAGTCCTACGAGCAGTACTTC. Filled out from reference TRBV7-2 and TRBJ2-7, the complete variable domain reads GAGVSQSPSNKVTEKGKDVELRCDPISGHTALYWYRQSLGQGLEFLIYFQGNSAPDKSGLPSDRFSAERTGGSVSTLTIQRTQQEDSAVYLCASSLVPGQSYEQYFGPGTRLTVT.

The V gene is TRBV7-9, the J gene TRBJ2-7; D may be TRBD1 (5 bases). Trimming stripped 5 bases from V and 1 base from J, with 12 bases between. Germline V CDR1 and CDR2: SEHNR, FQNEAQ (reference sequence). This CDR3 is built from 14 residues. CDR3 DNA sequence: TGTGCCAGCAGCCCTCAGGGTATTTCCTACGAGCAGTACTTC. Amino acids: CASSPQGISYEQYF.

The V gene is TRBV19, the J gene TRBJ1-3; possibly TRBD1 for D (5 bases). This CDR3 has 12 amino acids. Germline V CDR1 and CDR2: LNHDA, SQIVND (reference sequence). With 6 bases removed from V and 4 bases from J, the gap between germline ends came to 7 bases. The DNA of the CDR3 is TGTGCCAGTAGCGACAGAGGAAACACCATATATTTT. It yields the protein CASSDRGNTIYF. Drawing the rest from reference TRBV19 and TRBJ1-3, the complete variable domain is DGGITQSPKYLFRKEGQNVTLSCEQNLNHDAMYWYRQDPGQGLRLIYYSQIVNDFQKGDIAEGYSVSREKKESFPLTVTSAQKNPTAFYLCASSDRGNTIYFGEGSWLTVV.

This sequence joins TRBV7-2 and TRBJ1-5, with D possibly being TRBD1 (5 bases). CDR1 is SGHTA and CDR2 is FQGNSA in the germline V gene. Trimming took off 2 bases at V and 5 bases at J, with 13 bases between the two ends. CDR3 length: 15 amino acids. The CDR3 here is CASSLRGGGDQPQHF. CDR3 coding DNA: TGTGCCAGCAGCTTAAGAGGCGGAGGGGATCAGCCCCAGCATTTT. Together with reference TRBV7-2 and TRBJ1-5, the CDR3 gives the full variable domain: GAGVSQSPSNKVTEKGKDVELRCDPISGHTALYWYRQSLGQGLEFLIYFQGNSAPDKSGLPSDRFSAERTGGSVSTLTIQRTQQEDSAVYLCASSLRGGGDQPQHFGDGTRLSIL.

This clone was detected once. This sequence joins TRBV5-6 and TRBJ2-3, with 8 bases aligning to TRBD2. The junction had 7 bases not matched to a gene; V was cut back by 1 base and J by 6 bases. The CDR3 has 15 residues. Germline assignment: CDR1 SGHDT and CDR2 YYEEEE. In nucleotides, the CDR3 is TGTGCCAGCAGCTTGCGAAGGTCGGGGGGGGATACGCAGTATTTT. Amino acids: CASSLRRSGGDTQYF.

The rearrangement links TRBV28 to TRBJ1-4; D is possibly TRBD1 (6 bases). Trimming took 3 bases from V and 8 from J, leaving 22 bases between them. The CDR3 extends over 17 amino acids. The germline V gene has CDR1 MDHEN and CDR2 SYDVKM. The CDR3 is CASSLRRLGDTGEKLFF. The CDR3 nucleotides read TGTGCCAGCAGTTTGAGAAGGCTTGGGGACACCGGGGAAAAACTGTTTTTT.

A note on this clone: A read error may produce the germline difference seen at one junction end. This chain links TRBV11-2 with TRBJ2-1, with 10 bases identical to TRBD2. This CDR3 region has 16 residues. Germline CDR1 and CDR2: SGHAT and FQNNGV. CDR3 loop: CASTLLAGSSYNEQFF. DNA of the CDR3: TGTGCCAGCACCTTACTAGCGGGGAGCTCCTACAATGAGCAGTTCTTC.

CDR3 DNA: TGTGCCAGCAGCGCCGGACAGGGGGCAACTAATGAAAAACTGTTTTTT. Translated: CASSAGQGATNEKLFF. The genes are TRBV9 and TRBJ1-4; 10 nucleotides line up with TRBD1. Germline assignment: CDR1 SGDLS and CDR2 YYNGEE. The CDR3 has 16 residues. The trim removed 3 bases at V and 0 bases at J, leaving 2 bases unmatched. The entire variable domain, with the rest obtained from reference TRBV9 and TRBJ1-4, is as follows: DSGVTQTPKHLITATGQRVTLRCSPRSGDLSVYWYQQSLDQGLQFLIQYYNGEERAKGNILERFSAQQFPDLHSELNLSSLELGDSALYFCASSAGQGATNEKLFFGSGTQLSVL.

This clone turned up a few times. Here the CDR3 DNA reads TGTGCCAGCAGTGCCAGGGGATCTTCCTACGAGCAGTACTTC. Residues: CASSARGSSYEQYF. The V and J genes are TRBV3-1 (or the pseudogene TRBV3-2) and TRBJ2-7; possibly TRBD1 for D (6 bases). Germline values: CDR1 LGHDT, CDR2 YNNKEL (reference sequence). The length of the CDR3 is 14 residues. The germline V and J ends were trimmed by 6 bases and 1 base, with 13 bases remaining between them.

A few counts support this clone. The genes are TRBV10-2 and TRBJ2-1, with D perhaps matching TRBD1 (6 bases). Germline V CDR1 and CDR2: WSHSY, SAAADI. Between the trimmed V and J ends, which lost 7 bases and 8 bases, there was a span of 15 bases. This CDR3 has 13 amino acids. The CDR3 sequence is CASTRQVVDEQFF. The CDR3 DNA sequence: TGCGCCAGCACTCGACAGGTAGTGGATGAGCAGTTCTTC.

V gene TRBV6-5 combines with J gene TRBJ2-2, with TRBD1 matching over 10 bases. In germline, CDR1 is MNHEY, CDR2 SVGAGI. This CDR3 has 14 residues. Losses at the gene ends were 8 bases for V and 7 bases for J; bases not matched to a gene: 7. The CDR3 DNA reads TGTGCCAGCGTCGGGACAGGGGCCGGCGGGGAGCTGTTTTTT. It specifies CASVGTGAGGELFF.

The chain couples TRBV28 to TRBJ1-5; 8 bases are shared with TRBD1. Germline loops: CDR1 MDHEN, CDR2 SYDVKM. The CDR3 has 16 residues. The V segment lost 1 base and the J segment 4 bases; nucleotides outside the gene matches: 6. CDR3 amino acids: CASSLYGQGENQPQHF. In DNA, the CDR3 is TGTGCCAGCAGTTTATACGGACAGGGCGAGAATCAGCCCCAGCATTTT.

V usage is TRBV5-6 and J usage is TRBJ1-5; tentatively, D is TRBD1 (6 bases). Germline CDR1 reads SGHDT; CDR2 reads YYEEEE. V lost 4 bases and J 4 bases, leaving 15 bases between the germline ends. The CDR3 is 15 residues long. This CDR3 reads CASSLGTSTNQPQHF. CDR3 in DNA: TGTGCCAGCAGCCTCGGGACAAGCACTAATCAGCCCCAGCATTTT.

The chain has TRBV4-3 and TRBJ2-1, with TRBD2 identical over 7 bases. V lost 0 bases, J lost 8 bases, and 16 bases stayed unmatched. From germline, CDR1 is LGHNA and CDR2 YSLEER. The CDR3 length is 18 residues. The CDR3 is CASSQDFLIGGGVDEQFF. The CDR3 nucleotides read TGCGCCAGCAGCCAAGATTTTTTGATTGGCGGGGGTGTCGATGAGCAGTTCTTC.

As concerns this clone: The junction differs from germline at one of its ends, possibly a read error. This chain joins TRBV7-7 and TRBJ2-3; D may be TRBD1 (6 bases). The CDR3 runs 15 residues. Germline CDR1 reads SSHAT; CDR2 reads FNYEAQ (reference sequence). CDR3 protein: CASSLQGQGTDTQYF. In nucleotides, the CDR3 is TGTGCTAGCAGCTTACAGGGTCAGGGCACAGATACGCAGTATTTT.